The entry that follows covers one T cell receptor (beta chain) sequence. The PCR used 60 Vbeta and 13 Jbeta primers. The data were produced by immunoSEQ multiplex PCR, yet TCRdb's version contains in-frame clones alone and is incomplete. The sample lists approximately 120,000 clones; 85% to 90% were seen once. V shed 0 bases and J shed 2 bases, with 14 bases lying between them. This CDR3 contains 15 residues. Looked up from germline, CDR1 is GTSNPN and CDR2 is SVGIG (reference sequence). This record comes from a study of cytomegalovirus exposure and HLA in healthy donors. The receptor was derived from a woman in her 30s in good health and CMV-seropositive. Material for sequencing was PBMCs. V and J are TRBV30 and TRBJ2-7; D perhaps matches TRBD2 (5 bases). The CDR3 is CAWSVLGLPPYEQYF. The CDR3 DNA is TGTGCCTGGAGTGTACTTGGACTTCCCCCCTACGAGCAGTACTTC.